The 12 T cell receptor beta chains below all came from one sample that was sequenced in a study of beta chain features in type 1 diabetes. The entirety of the isolated RNA underwent reverse transcription, so expressed TCRB transcripts were sequenced. The table came from immunoSEQ multiplex PCR; TCRdb's copy has only in-frame clones and leaves some out. The data contain fewer than 350,000 clones, about 19% of them singletons. Input material: naive CD4+ T cells from blood. The receptors were sampled from a woman between 18 and 30 years old in good health.

This clone was recorded a few times. The rearrangement links TRBV2 to TRBJ2-5; the match to TRBD2 covers 9 bases. Germline-derived CDR1 and CDR2 are SNHLY and FYNNEI. This CDR3 is built from 14 residues. Unmatched junction bases numbered 7, after V lost 6 bases and J lost 5 bases. CDR3 amino acids: CASRALAGWETQYF. The DNA of the CDR3 is TGTGCCAGCAGGGCGCTAGCGGGGTGGGAGACCCAGTACTTC. Variable domain in full (rest from reference TRBV2 and TRBJ2-5): EPEVTQTPSHQVTQMGQEVILRCVPISNHLYFYWYRQILGQKVEFLVSFYNNEISEKSEIFDDQFSVERPDGSNFTLKIRSTKLEDSAMYFCASRALAGWETQYFGPGTRLLVL.

The V and J genes are TRBV7-9 and TRBJ2-7, with D unresolved. The germline gives CDR1 SEHNR, CDR2 FQNEAQ (reference sequence). This CDR3 has 13 residues. The V end lost 1 base, the J end lost 2 bases, and 6 bases lay between the germline ends. The chain's CDR3 is CASSLDSPYEQYF. DNA for the CDR3: TGTGCCAGCAGCTTAGACAGCCCCTACGAGCAGTACTTC. The entire variable domain, with the rest obtained from reference TRBV7-9 and TRBJ2-7, is as follows: DTGVSQNPRHKITKRGQNVTFRCDPISEHNRLYWYRQTLGQGPEFLTYFQNEAQLEKSRLLSDRFSAERPKGSFSTLEIQRTEQGDSAMYLCASSLDSPYEQYFGPGTRLTVT.

The J gene is TRBJ2-3, the V gene TRBV27; D might be TRBD2 (5 bases). CDR1 is MNHEY and CDR2 is SMNVEV in the germline V gene (reference sequence). This CDR3 region has 16 residues. Trimming shortened V by 6 bases and J by 3 bases, and 19 bases separated the two germline ends. The CDR3, as DNA: TGTGCCAGCAGACGCCAAAGGGCAGGAGGTACAGATACGCAGTATTTT. This codes for CASRRQRAGGTDTQYF.

V and J are TRBV18 and TRBJ2-5; possibly TRBD2 for D (6 bases). Germline V gene lookup returns CDR1 KGHSH and CDR2 LQKENI. V lost 1 base, J lost 2 bases, and 11 bases lay in between. The CDR3 runs 15 residues. CDR3 loop: CASSPRGGAQETQYF. Written as DNA, the CDR3 is TGTGCCAGCTCACCACGCGGCGGGGCACAAGAGACCCAGTACTTC.

This clone came up a few times. Other nucleotide sequences from this sample produce the same CDR3. The chain combines TRBV7-2 with TRBJ2-5; TRBD1 is a possible D gene (5 bases). CDR3 size: 13 residues. CDR1 SGHTA and CDR2 FQGNSA come from the germline V gene. The ends were cut back, 5 bases at V and 2 bases at J, with 9 bases in the middle. The DNA for the CDR3 is TGTGCCAGCAGCCGCGACAGACAAGAGACCCAGTACTTC. The encoded protein is CASSRDRQETQYF.

This clone was picked up a small number of times. The chain links TRBV2 to TRBJ1-2, with 8 nucleotides matching TRBD1. Germline lookup yields CDR1 SNHLY and CDR2 FYNNEI. Trimming took 8 bases from V and 6 from J; bases not matched to a gene: 8. The CDR3 totals 13 residues. The CDR3 DNA sequence: TGTGCCAGCCAAAACAGGGGGATCGATGGCTACACCTTC. This gives the protein CASQNRGIDGYTF.

The gene calls are TRBV7-2 and TRBJ2-1; 7 bases are shared with TRBD2. Germline V gene data show CDR1 as SGHTA and CDR2 as FQGNSA. The V and J ends lost 5 bases and 4 bases, in that order; junction bases with no gene match: 5. The CDR3 contains 14 residues. CDR3 protein: CASSLGRAYNEQFF. The CDR3 nucleotides are TGTGCCAGCAGCCTGGGGAGGGCTTACAATGAGCAGTTCTTC.

The rearrangement links TRBV18 to TRBJ2-5, with D maybe TRBD2 (10 bases). The V end lost 4 bases, the J end lost 2 bases, and 20 bases lay between the germline ends. Germline-derived CDR1 and CDR2 are KGHSH and LQKENI. The CDR3 is 17 residues long. The CDR3 DNA reads TGTGCCAGCTCACTACTAGCGGGACAGGGACTTCAAGAGACCCAGTACTTC. Its protein is CASSLLAGQGLQETQYF.

The chain couples TRBV5-4 to TRBJ1-2, with a weak D call TRBD1 (5 bases). Per the germline V gene, CDR1 is SGHNT and CDR2 is YYREEE (reference sequence). This CDR3 is 13 amino acids long. The V end was cut by 4 bases, the J end by 8 bases, with 15 bases between. The DNA of the CDR3 is TGTGCCAGCAGCCGGTATGGAGGGACCGGCTACACCTTC. This encodes CASSRYGGTGYTF.

J is TRBJ2-7 and V is TRBV11-2, with 9 bases matching TRBD2. V trimming: 1 base; J trimming: 4 bases; junction bases outside the gene matches: 5. The CDR3 runs to 15 residues. The V gene's germline CDR1 is SGHAT and CDR2 FQNNGV. The CDR3 DNA reads as TGTGCCAGCAGCTTAGGGTTAGCGGGAGAGTACGAGCAGTACTTC. Translation: CASSLGLAGEYEQYF. The full variable domain, in which reference TRBV11-2 and TRBJ2-7 provide the parts outside the CDR3, is EAGVAQSPRYKIIEKRQSVAFWCNPISGHATLYWYQQILGQGPKLLIQFQNNGVVDDSQLPKDRFSAERLKGVDSTLKIQPAKLEDSAVYLCASSLGLAGEYEQYFGPGTRLTVT.

The rearrangement joins TRBV6-6 to TRBJ1-2; possible D gene TRBD1, 5 bases. Germline assignment: CDR1 MNHNY and CDR2 SVGAGI (reference sequence). The CDR3 has 15 amino acids. Deletions cut 2 bases from V and 3 bases from J, with 13 bases between. The CDR3 here is CASSYGAGWDYGYTF. The CDR3 region has the DNA TGTGCCAGCAGTTACGGGGCAGGGTGGGACTATGGCTACACCTTC.

This chain joins TRBV7-2 and TRBJ2-7; the match to TRBD1 covers 8 bases. The CDR3 totals 13 residues. Trimming cost V 10 bases and J 3 bases; bases outside gene matches: 8. From germline, CDR1 is SGHTA and CDR2 FQGNSA. CDR3 nucleotide sequence: TGTGCCACCGCGACGGGGACAGGCTACGAGCAGTACTTC. Protein product: CATATGTGYEQYF.